The source of this T cell receptor beta chain is a study of siplizumab effects on memory and regulatory T cells. Study-wide results and limits: The study found that siplizumab significantly reduced alloreactive sequences traceable to unstimulated CD4+ memory cells. Memory cells seemed less diverse than naive T cells, which also seemed major contributors to the alloresponse.

As to this clone: Its target is unknown.

The V and J ends lost 0 bases and 10 bases, in that order; junction bases with no gene match: 9. From germline, CDR1 is SGHNT and CDR2 YYREEE (reference sequence). The CDR3 runs to 15 residues. Here immunoSEQ multiplex PCR was the method, and the copy in TCRdb shows in-frame clones only, minus some. The sample records some 100,000 clones, about 91% being singletons. The sequencing sample was made of Tregs sorted from blood. The receptor was derived from a human donor in good health. The chain recombines TRBV5-4 with TRBJ2-3, with 9 bases identical to TRBD2. This CDR3 is CASSLEPSGKLAQYF. In DNA, the CDR3 is TGTGCCAGCAGCTTGGAGCCTAGCGGGAAACTGGCGCAGTATTTT.